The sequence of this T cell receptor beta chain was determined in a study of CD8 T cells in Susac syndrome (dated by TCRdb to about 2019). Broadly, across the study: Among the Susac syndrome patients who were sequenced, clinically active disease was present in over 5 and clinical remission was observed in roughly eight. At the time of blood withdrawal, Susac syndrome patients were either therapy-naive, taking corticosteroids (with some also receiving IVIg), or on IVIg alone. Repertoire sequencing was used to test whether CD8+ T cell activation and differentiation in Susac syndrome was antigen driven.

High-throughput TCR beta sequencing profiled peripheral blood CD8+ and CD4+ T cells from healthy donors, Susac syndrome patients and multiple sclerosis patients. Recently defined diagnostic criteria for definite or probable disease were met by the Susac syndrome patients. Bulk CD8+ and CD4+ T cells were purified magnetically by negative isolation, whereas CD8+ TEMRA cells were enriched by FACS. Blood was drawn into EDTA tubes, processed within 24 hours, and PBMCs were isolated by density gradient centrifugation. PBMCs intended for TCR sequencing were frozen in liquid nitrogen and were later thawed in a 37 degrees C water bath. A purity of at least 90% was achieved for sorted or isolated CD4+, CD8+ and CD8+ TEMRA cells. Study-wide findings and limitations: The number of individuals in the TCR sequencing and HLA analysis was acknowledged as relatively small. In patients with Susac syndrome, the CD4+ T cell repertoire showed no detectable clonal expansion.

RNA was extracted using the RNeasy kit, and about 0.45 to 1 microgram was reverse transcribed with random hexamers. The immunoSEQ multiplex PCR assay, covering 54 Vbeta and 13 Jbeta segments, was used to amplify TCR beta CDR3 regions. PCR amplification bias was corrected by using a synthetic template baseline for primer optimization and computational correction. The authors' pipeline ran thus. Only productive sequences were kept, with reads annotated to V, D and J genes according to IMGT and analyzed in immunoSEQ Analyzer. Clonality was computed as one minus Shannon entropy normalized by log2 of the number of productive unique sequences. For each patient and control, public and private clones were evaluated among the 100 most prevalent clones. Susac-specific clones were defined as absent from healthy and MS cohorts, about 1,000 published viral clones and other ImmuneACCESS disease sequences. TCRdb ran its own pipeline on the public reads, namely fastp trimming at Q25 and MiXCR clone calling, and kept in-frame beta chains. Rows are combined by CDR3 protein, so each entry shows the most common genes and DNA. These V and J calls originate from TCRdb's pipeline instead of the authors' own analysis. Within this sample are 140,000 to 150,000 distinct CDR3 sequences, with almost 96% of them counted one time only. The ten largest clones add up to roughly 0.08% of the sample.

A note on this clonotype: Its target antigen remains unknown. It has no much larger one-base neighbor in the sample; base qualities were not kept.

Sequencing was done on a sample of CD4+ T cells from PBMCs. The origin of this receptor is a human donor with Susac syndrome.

The base sequence is TGCAGTGCTAGAGATCATCTCCAGCGGGTGATCGTAAAGCCCAGGTACAATGAGCAGTTCTTC. The resulting protein is CSARDHLQRVIVKPRYNEQFF. The chain employs TRBV20-1 and TRBJ2-1; a weak D assignment points to TRBD2 (6 bases agree). The CDR1 and CDR2 encoded by the germline V gene (reference sequence) are DFQATT and SNEGSKA. A distance of 31 bases separates the germline ends of V and J, which lose 0 bases and 4 bases respectively. The CDR3 has 21 amino acids, counting the end cysteine and phenylalanine. The read is trimmed to its CDR3 DNA, 63 bases read in frame from base 1.